This T cell receptor beta chain stems from a study of chemoradiotherapy in HPV16-positive cancers. Study results and limitations: Better recurrence-free survival went with HPV-responsive T-cell expansion in HPV16-positive patients. HPV-specific T cells were functionally defined from only two HPV16-positive patients.

Repertoires were sampled repeatedly during chemoradiotherapy. As for this clone: Its specificity is unknown.

Some clones are missing from TCRdb's copy, which holds only in-frame ones; the method was immunoSEQ multiplex PCR. The sample records 550 to 800 clones, 86% being singletons. The ends lost 4 bases at V and 6 bases at J; junction bases unmatched: 12. CDR3 size: 16 residues. In germline, CDR1 is SGHKS, CDR2 YYEKEE (reference sequence). This sequence originates from a human donor with HPV-associated anogenital cancer. The specimen comprised tumor tissue, sampled from a patient who underwent chemoradiotherapy. This chain connects TRBV5-5 to TRBJ2-2, with 7 nucleotides matching TRBD1. DNA of the CDR3: TGTGCCAGCAGCCCGGGACAGATGCGGATTTCCGGGGAGCTGTTTTTT. Encoded protein: CASSPGQMRISGELFF.